One and the same sample provided the 3 T cell receptor beta chains below, sequenced in a study of T cell changes during pregnancy in multiple sclerosis. The repertoire was sequenced with immunoSEQ multiplex PCR; TCRdb's copy has only in-frame clones and lacks some. Among 33,000 or so clones listed, roughly 92% were seen once. This specimen consisted of CD4+ T cells from peripheral blood mononuclear cells, obtained in the third trimester of pregnancy. The receptors stem from a female donor in good health, enrolled as a control in a pregnancy study.

A single count supports this clone. The V and J genes are TRBV29-1 and TRBJ2-2; no firm D call. The CDR3 contains 11 residues. Germline V CDR1 and CDR2: SQVTM, ANQGSEA. V dropped 7 bases and J dropped 1 base, with 4 bases sitting between them. The CDR3 sequence: CSGRNTGELFF. The CDR3 DNA reads TGCAGCGGGAGGAACACCGGGGAGCTGTTTTTT.

The chain couples TRBV28 to TRBJ2-7; no clear D. The CDR3 sequence is 14 residues long. Germline V lookup: CDR1 MDHEN, CDR2 SYDVKM. V was shortened by 6 bases and J by 3 bases, with 15 bases between the two germline ends. The CDR3 DNA sequence: TGTGCCAGCAGGGATGGCAGGATGGTCTACGAGCAGTACTTC. Its protein product is CASRDGRMVYEQYF.

The chain combines TRBV19 with TRBJ2-2; D unclear. Germline values: CDR1 LNHDA, CDR2 SQIVND (reference sequence). The CDR3 loop spans 14 amino acids. Trimming took off 5 bases at V and 6 bases at J, with 13 bases between the two ends. The CDR3 DNA is TGTGCCAGTAGTGCCCCTTTGAGGTCCGGGGAGCTGTTTTTT. This sequence encodes CASSAPLRSGELFF.